This T cell receptor (beta chain) was captured by sequencing in a study of T cells expressing NK-cell markers. Across the whole study: There were seven HCMV-seropositive donors and one seronegative donor among the eight sequenced.

The germline CDR1 and CDR2 sequences are MNHEY and SVGAGI. This CDR3 is built from 13 residues. Scientists made TCR beta cDNA using 5'RACE template switching with UMIs. TCRdb reanalyzed the 5' RACE reads and collapses them to one entry per CDR3 protein, without DNA. Its table lists 350,000 to 450,000 distinct CDR3 sequences. Sequencing was carried out using blood T cells: a sorted CD56 or NKG2C T cell subset, CD4+ or CD8+ T cells, or bulk PBMC T cells (not recorded which). The genes are TRBV6-5 and TRBJ2-1; the D gene TCRdb calls, TRBD1, cannot be checked with no DNA. The TCR comes from a man aged 18 to 69 in good health. The CDR3 sequence: CASRLLSQGPVFF.